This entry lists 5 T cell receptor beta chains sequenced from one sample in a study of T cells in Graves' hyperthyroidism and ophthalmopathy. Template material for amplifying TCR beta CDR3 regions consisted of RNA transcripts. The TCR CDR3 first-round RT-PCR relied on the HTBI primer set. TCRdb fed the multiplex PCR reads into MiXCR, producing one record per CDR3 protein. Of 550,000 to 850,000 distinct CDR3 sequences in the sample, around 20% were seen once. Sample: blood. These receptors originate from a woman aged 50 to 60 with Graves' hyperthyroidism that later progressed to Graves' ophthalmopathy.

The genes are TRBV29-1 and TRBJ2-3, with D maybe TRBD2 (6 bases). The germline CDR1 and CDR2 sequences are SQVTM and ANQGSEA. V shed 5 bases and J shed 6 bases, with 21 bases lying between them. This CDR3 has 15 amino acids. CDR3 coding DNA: TGCAGCGTTAGACGAAACCCGCGGGACTCGGATACGCAGTATTTT. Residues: CSVRRNPRDSDTQYF.

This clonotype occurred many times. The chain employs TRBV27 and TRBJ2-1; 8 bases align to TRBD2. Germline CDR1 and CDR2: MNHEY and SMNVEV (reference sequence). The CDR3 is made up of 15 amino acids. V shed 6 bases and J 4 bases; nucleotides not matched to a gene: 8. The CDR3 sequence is CASSPRRGAYNEQFF. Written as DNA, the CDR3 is TGTGCCAGCAGCCCAAGGCGGGGGGCTTACAATGAGCAGTTCTTC.

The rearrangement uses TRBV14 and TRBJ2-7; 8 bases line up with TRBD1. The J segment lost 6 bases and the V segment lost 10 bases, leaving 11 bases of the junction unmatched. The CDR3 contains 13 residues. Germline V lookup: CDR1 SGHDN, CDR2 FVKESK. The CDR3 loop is CATLDTTGVEQYF. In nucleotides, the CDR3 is TGTGCCACCCTTGACACGACAGGGGTCGAGCAGTACTTC.

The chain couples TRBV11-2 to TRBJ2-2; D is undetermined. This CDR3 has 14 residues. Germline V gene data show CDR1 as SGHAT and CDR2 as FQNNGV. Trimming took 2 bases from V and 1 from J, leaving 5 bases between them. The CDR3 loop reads CASSLPENTGELFF. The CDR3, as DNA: TGTGCCAGCAGCTTACCGGAGAACACCGGGGAGCTGTTTTTT.

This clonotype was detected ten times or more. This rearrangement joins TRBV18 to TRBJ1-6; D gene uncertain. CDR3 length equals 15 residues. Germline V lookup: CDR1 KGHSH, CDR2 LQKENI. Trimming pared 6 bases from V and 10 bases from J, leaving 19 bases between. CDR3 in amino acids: CASSPVAGSGSPLHF. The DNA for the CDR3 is TGTGCCAGCTCGCCCGTCGCGGGCAGCGGCTCACCCCTCCACTTT.